This TCR beta chain was obtained from a study of STAT5B mutations in CD4+ large granular lymphocyte leukemia. In germline, CDR1 is MNHNY, CDR2 SVGAGI (reference sequence). V gave up 0 bases and J gave up 2 bases; unmatched junction bases: 4. This CDR3 has 15 amino acids. Some clones are missing from TCRdb's copy, which holds only in-frame ones; the method was immunoSEQ multiplex PCR. The data contain approximately 33,000 clones, 88% of them singletons. The material sequenced was CD4+ T cells from blood buffy coats. The receptor comes from a human donor in good health. The chain has TRBV6-6 and TRBJ2-7, with 7 bases identical to TRBD2. The CDR3 is CASSYSAGEPYEQYF. The CDR3 nucleotides read TGTGCCAGCAGTTACTCGGCGGGAGAACCCTACGAGCAGTACTTC.